This entry lists 2 T cell receptor beta chains sequenced from one sample in a study of cytomegalovirus exposure and HLA in healthy donors. The PCR used 60 Vbeta and 13 Jbeta primers. Here immunoSEQ multiplex PCR was the method, and the copy in TCRdb shows in-frame clones only, minus some. The table includes 150,000 to 200,000 clones, about 80% detected once. Sequences were obtained from PBMCs. The receptor set was obtained from a woman aged 55 to 70 in good health and CMV-seropositive.

This chain connects TRBV7-9 to TRBJ2-7; 9 positions match TRBD2. The CDR3 is 15 residues long. The germline V gene encodes CDR1 SEHNR and CDR2 FQNEAQ (reference sequence). The J segment lost 1 base and the V segment lost 5 bases, leaving 6 bases of the junction unmatched. DNA for the CDR3: TGTGCCAGCAGCCCCCCCAGCGGGGGGTCCTACGAGCAGTACTTC. Protein product: CASSPPSGGSYEQYF.

The J gene is TRBJ1-2, the V gene TRBV6-5; the D is unclear. The germline V gene encodes CDR1 MNHEY and CDR2 SVGAGI. V was cut by 3 bases and J by 7 bases, with 18 bases left in between. CDR3 size: 15 residues. DNA of the CDR3: TGTGCCAGCAGTTATCTCCGGGCGGGGAATGGTGGCTACACCTTC. Protein: CASSYLRAGNGGYTF.